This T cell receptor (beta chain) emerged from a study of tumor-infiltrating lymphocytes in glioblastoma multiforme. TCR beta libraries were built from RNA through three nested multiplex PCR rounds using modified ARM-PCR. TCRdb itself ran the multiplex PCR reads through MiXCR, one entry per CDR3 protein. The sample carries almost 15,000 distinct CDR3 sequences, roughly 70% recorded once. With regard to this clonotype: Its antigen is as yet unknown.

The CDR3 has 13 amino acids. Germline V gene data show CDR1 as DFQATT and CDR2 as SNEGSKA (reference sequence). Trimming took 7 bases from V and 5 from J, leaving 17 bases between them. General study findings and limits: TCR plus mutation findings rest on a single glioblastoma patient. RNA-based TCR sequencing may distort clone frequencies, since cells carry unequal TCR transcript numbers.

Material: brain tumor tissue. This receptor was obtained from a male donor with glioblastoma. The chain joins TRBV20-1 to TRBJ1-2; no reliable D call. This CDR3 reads CSVLIITGYGYTF. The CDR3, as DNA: TGCAGTGTTCTAATTATTACGGGTTATGGCTACACCTTC.